The next 28 T cell receptor beta chains were all read from a single sample in a study of shared clonotypes between healthy human individuals. TCRdb's copy holds only in-frame clones and misses some; the assay was immunoSEQ multiplex PCR. The table has approximately 1,500,000 clones, about 98% seen once. Sequenced input: naive CD4+ T cells sorted from blood. The subset was: CD45RA+ positively selected. The receptors were sampled from a man aged 25-45 years in good health.

The chain uses TRBV18 and TRBJ2-1; 8 bases agree with TRBD1. Trimming removed 3 bases from V and 6 bases from J; junction bases left unmatched: 4. The CDR3 has 14 amino acids. CDR1 is KGHSH, CDR2 LQKENI, per germline. CDR3 sequence reads: CASSPTGQGNEQFF. CDR3 in DNA: TGTGCCAGCTCACCTACTGGACAGGGCAATGAGCAGTTCTTC.

The CDR3 DNA reads as TGTGCCAGTTCAGTCTGGAACACTGAAGCTTTCTTT. Translating gives CASSVWNTEAFF. This chain connects TRBV19 to TRBJ1-1; D is unclear. The V and J ends lost 8 bases and 1 base respectively, with 8 bases between them. Per the germline V gene, CDR1 is LNHDA and CDR2 is SQIVND (reference sequence). This CDR3 region has 12 residues.

V is TRBV15 and J is TRBJ2-7; possibly TRBD1 for D (5 bases). Trimming shortened V by 0 bases and J by 6 bases, and 9 bases separated the two germline ends. Germline V gene lookup returns CDR1 LNHNV and CDR2 YYDKDF (reference sequence). The CDR3 consists of 13 residues. The CDR3 protein is CATSRDQGFEQYF. CDR3 bases: TGTGCCACCAGCAGAGATCAGGGTTTCGAGCAGTACTTC.

The V call is TRBV7-9, the J call TRBJ1-1, with a possible D match to TRBD1 (6 bases). CDR1 and CDR2 from the germline V gene are SEHNR and FQNEAQ (reference sequence). Trimming pared 2 bases from V and 5 bases from J, leaving 12 bases between. The length of the CDR3 is 14 residues. The DNA of the CDR3 is TGTGCCAGCAGCTTAACAGGGCCGGGGACTGAAGCTTTCTTT. This encodes CASSLTGPGTEAFF.

The chain links TRBV28 to TRBJ2-3; D is tentatively TRBD1 or TRBD2 (5 bases each). The germline gives CDR1 MDHEN, CDR2 SYDVKM. CDR3 length: 15 amino acids. Trimming left V 6 bases short and J 0 bases short, with 13 bases between. DNA for the CDR3: TGTGCCAGCAGCCTGGGACCGTCCAGCACAGATACGCAGTATTTT. It specifies CASSLGPSSTDTQYF.

The gene calls are TRBV10-3 and TRBJ2-2; no firm D call. Deletions cut 10 bases from V and 3 bases from J, with 9 bases between. The CDR3 length is 12 residues. The germline gives CDR1 ENHRY, CDR2 SYGVKD. CDR3 sequence (DNA): TGTGCCAGCCGACGGGACACCGGGGAGCTGTTTTTT. The encoded protein is CASRRDTGELFF.

The V and J genes are TRBV7-3 and TRBJ2-5, with TRBD2 identical over 9 bases. The CDR3 sequence is 15 residues long. The germline V gene has CDR1 SGHTA and CDR2 FQGTGA. Unmatched junction bases numbered 6, after V lost 5 bases and J lost 2 bases. The CDR3 loop is CASSPGTSRQETQYF. As DNA, the CDR3 is TGTGCCAGCAGCCCCGGGACTAGCAGGCAAGAGACCCAGTACTTC.

The V gene is TRBV5-4, the J gene TRBJ2-4; 8 bases align to TRBD1. After removal of 2 bases from V and 3 bases from J, the junction contained 7 bases not matched to a gene. The V gene's germline CDR1 is SGHNT and CDR2 YYREEE (reference sequence). The CDR3 has 16 amino acids. CDR3 bases: TGTGCCAGCAGCTTCAGCGGACAGGGAGTCAAAAACATTCAGTACTTC. This codes for CASSFSGQGVKNIQYF.

The rearrangement links TRBV7-2 to TRBJ2-7; either TRBD1 or TRBD2 may supply D (5 bases each). From germline, CDR1 is SGHTA and CDR2 FQGNSA. The CDR3 is made up of 14 amino acids. Trimming shortened V by 6 bases and J by 2 bases, and 14 bases separated the two germline ends. The CDR3 DNA is TGTGCCAGCAGACCCAGCCGGGACCCCTACGAGCAGTACTTC. Translated: CASRPSRDPYEQYF.

This clone was detected once. Other DNA sequences in the sample encode the same CDR3. The chain combines TRBV7-9 with TRBJ1-1; D unclear. V shed 0 bases and J shed 2 bases, with 7 bases lying between them. The CDR3 length is 14 residues. Germline-derived CDR1 and CDR2 are SEHNR and FQNEAQ (reference sequence). CDR3: CASSLAGGNTEAFF. Here the CDR3 DNA reads TGTGCCAGCAGCTTAGCGGGAGGAAACACTGAAGCTTTCTTT.

J is TRBJ2-3 and V is TRBV27, with D possibly called TRBD1 or TRBD2 (5 bases each). Germline-derived CDR1 and CDR2 are MNHEY and SMNVEV (reference sequence). This CDR3 contains 18 residues. Trimming took 3 bases from V and 4 from J, leaving 23 bases between them. For the CDR3, the DNA is TGTGCCAGCAGTTTTAGGTTGGGGCGGGTCGGCGCAGCAGATACGCAGTATTTT. This gives the protein CASSFRLGRVGAADTQYF.

This chain connects TRBV29-1 to TRBJ2-5; 7 bases line up with TRBD2. J gave up 4 bases and V 4 bases, and 6 bases lay outside the gene matches. Germline V gene lookup returns CDR1 SQVTM and CDR2 ANQGSEA. The CDR3 totals 13 residues. CDR3: CSVGGGRTETQYF. As DNA, the CDR3 is TGCAGCGTTGGGGGCGGGAGAACAGAGACCCAGTACTTC.

The chain has TRBV7-9 and TRBJ2-7; TRBD2 might be the D (6 bases). The germline CDR1 and CDR2 sequences are SEHNR and FQNEAQ (reference sequence). The CDR3 has 17 residues. Deletions cut 4 bases from V and 0 bases from J, with 19 bases between. DNA for the CDR3: TGTGCCAGCAGCTCGTCAGCCGGGACTTCCTACTCCTACGAGCAGTACTTC. It specifies CASSSSAGTSYSYEQYF.

The rearrangement joins TRBV18 to TRBJ2-7; either TRBD1 or TRBD2 may supply D (5 bases each). This CDR3 has 15 residues. Germline V gene lookup returns CDR1 KGHSH and CDR2 LQKENI. Trimming left V 3 bases short and J 8 bases short, with 20 bases between. CDR3 nucleotide sequence: TGTGCCAGCTCACCCAGAGGGGAAATCATATCCCAGCAGTACTTC. Translated, it gives CASSPRGEIISQQYF.

The chain links TRBV5-5 to TRBJ2-4, with D possibly TRBD1 on 6 matching bases. This CDR3 spans 15 amino acids. Trimming took off 5 bases at V and 3 bases at J, with 15 bases between the two ends. CDR1 is SGHKS, CDR2 YYEKEE, per germline (reference sequence). The CDR3 loop is CASRIVAGDKNIQYF. The CDR3 DNA is TGTGCCAGCAGGATCGTTGCAGGGGACAAAAACATTCAGTACTTC.

The CDR3 loop is CASSATSGDYNEQFF. Here the CDR3 DNA reads TGTGCCAGCAGCGCGACTAGCGGGGATTACAATGAGCAGTTCTTC. The rearrangement links TRBV9 to TRBJ2-1; TRBD2 matches at 11 bases. Germline values: CDR1 SGDLS, CDR2 YYNGEE. The junction had 3 bases not matched to a gene; V was cut back by 3 bases and J by 4 bases. This CDR3 spans 15 amino acids. Filled out from reference TRBV9 and TRBJ2-1, the complete variable domain reads DSGVTQTPKHLITATGQRVTLRCSPRSGDLSVYWYQQSLDQGLQFLIQYYNGEERAKGNILERFSAQQFPDLHSELNLSSLELGDSALYFCASSATSGDYNEQFFGPGTRLTVL.

The rearrangement links TRBV19 to TRBJ1-4; tentatively, D is TRBD1 (5 bases). The CDR3 consists of 15 residues. Trimming pared 7 bases from V and 0 bases from J, leaving 12 bases between. The germline V gene encodes CDR1 LNHDA and CDR2 SQIVND (reference sequence). DNA of the CDR3: TGTGCCAGTACCCAGGGTGGAGCAACTAATGAAAAACTGTTTTTT. Its protein is CASTQGGATNEKLFF. The complete variable domain, with remaining parts taken from reference TRBV19 and TRBJ1-4, reads DGGITQSPKYLFRKEGQNVTLSCEQNLNHDAMYWYRQDPGQGLRLIYYSQIVNDFQKGDIAEGYSVSREKKESFPLTVTSAQKNPTAFYLCASTQGGATNEKLFFGSGTQLSVL.

This rearrangement joins TRBV7-2 to TRBJ2-7; D possibly corresponds to TRBD2 (6 bases). From germline, CDR1 is SGHTA and CDR2 FQGNSA. The CDR3 spans 16 residues. The germline V and J ends were trimmed by 3 bases and 0 bases, with 15 bases remaining between them. The CDR3 region is CASSLVGGASSYEQYF. CDR3 in DNA: TGTGCCAGCAGCTTGGTGGGCGGGGCGAGCTCCTACGAGCAGTACTTC.

The chain carries TRBV5-1 and TRBJ1-5; the match to TRBD1 covers 7 bases. The CDR3 is 13 amino acids. Looked up from germline, CDR1 is SGHRS and CDR2 is YFSETQ. Unmatched junction bases numbered 1, after V lost 4 bases and J lost 3 bases. The CDR3 is CASSRGPNQPQHF. CDR3 nucleotides: TGCGCCAGCAGCAGGGGGCCCAATCAGCCCCAGCATTTT.

The rearrangement links TRBV18 to TRBJ1-1; no firm D call. CDR3 length equals 14 residues. Trimming cost V 0 bases and J 0 bases, with 5 bases left between them. CDR1 and CDR2 (germline): KGHSH, LQKENI. The DNA for the CDR3 is TGTGCCAGCTCACCACCGGTGGTGAACACTGAAGCTTTCTTT. Its protein is CASSPPVVNTEAFF.

V is TRBV6-5 and J is TRBJ2-3, with a tentative D call TRBD1 (6 bases). The germline V and J ends were trimmed by 6 bases and 3 bases, with 13 bases remaining between them. The CDR3 is made up of 14 amino acids. In germline, CDR1 is MNHEY, CDR2 SVGAGI. The DNA of the CDR3 is TGTGCCAGCAGACGTCGGACAGCGACAGATACGCAGTATTTT. Translated, it gives CASRRRTATDTQYF.

The chain links TRBV11-2 to TRBJ2-5; 8 bases fit TRBD2. Germline trimming cut 5 bases from V and 5 bases from J; bases unmatched to any gene: 10. The CDR3 covers 15 residues. The germline CDR1 and CDR2 sequences are SGHAT and FQNNGV. CDR3 sequence reads: CASSKVTGGRETQYF. The CDR3 DNA is TGTGCCAGCAGCAAAGTGACGGGAGGGCGGGAGACCCAGTACTTC.

This chain connects TRBV7-6 to TRBJ2-2; 9 bases map to TRBD2. V shed 6 bases, J shed 4 bases, and the junction held 12 bases outside the gene matches. Germline CDR1 and CDR2: SGHVS and FNYEAQ. The CDR3 loop spans 17 amino acids. CDR3 region: CASSRSSGLAPTGELFF. CDR3 DNA: TGTGCCAGCAGTAGATCCTCAGGACTAGCGCCCACCGGGGAGCTGTTTTTT.

Of note for this clone: Other nucleotide sequences in the sample specify the same CDR3. The chain recombines TRBV5-1 with TRBJ1-1, with 8 bases fitting TRBD1. V shed 3 bases, J shed 1 base, and the junction held 2 bases outside the gene matches. Germline loops: CDR1 SGHRS, CDR2 YFSETQ. This CDR3 has 14 residues. This CDR3 reads CASSYGQGNTEAFF. The DNA for the CDR3 is TGCGCCAGCAGCTACGGACAGGGGAACACTGAAGCTTTCTTT.

The CDR3, as DNA: TGTGCCAGCAGCCTCCAGCCTTACCAGAACACCGGGGAGCTGTTTTTT. Its translation: CASSLQPYQNTGELFF. The chain is built from TRBV11-2 and TRBJ2-2; D is ambiguous. The CDR3 spans 16 residues. Germline CDR1 reads SGHAT; CDR2 reads FQNNGV. Trimming pared 5 bases from V and 1 base from J, leaving 14 bases between.

This chain uses TRBV28 with TRBJ2-5; D remains ambiguous. The V and J ends lost 7 bases and 5 bases respectively, with 8 bases between them. From germline, CDR1 is MDHEN and CDR2 SYDVKM. The CDR3 consists of 11 residues. For the CDR3, the DNA is TGTGCCAGCACCAGCTCGGAGACCCAGTACTTC. Translated: CASTSSETQYF.

The chain is built from TRBV7-8 and TRBJ2-2; D gene unclear. Looked up from germline, CDR1 is SGHVS and CDR2 is FQNEAQ. V gave up 5 bases and J gave up 5 bases, with 9 bases separating them. The length of the CDR3 is 13 residues. CDR3 nucleotide sequence: TGTGCCAGCAGCGCAAGACAAACCGGGGAGCTGTTTTTT. Translated: CASSARQTGELFF. Filled out from reference TRBV7-8 and TRBJ2-2, the complete variable domain reads GAGVSQSPRYKVAKRGQDVALRCDPISGHVSLFWYQQALGQGPEFLTYFQNEAQLDKSGLPSDRFFAERPEGSVSTLKIQRTQQEDSAVYLCASSARQTGELFFGEGSRLTVL.

The J gene is TRBJ2-7, the V gene TRBV19; 7 nucleotides agree with TRBD1. Germline V gene sequence: CDR1 LNHDA, CDR2 SQIVND (reference sequence). This CDR3 is built from 15 residues. V dropped 5 bases and J dropped 1; count of bases not matched to a gene: 8. The CDR3 protein is CASSARWDRSYEQYF. Written as DNA, the CDR3 is TGTGCCAGTAGTGCTAGGTGGGACAGATCCTACGAGCAGTACTTC.